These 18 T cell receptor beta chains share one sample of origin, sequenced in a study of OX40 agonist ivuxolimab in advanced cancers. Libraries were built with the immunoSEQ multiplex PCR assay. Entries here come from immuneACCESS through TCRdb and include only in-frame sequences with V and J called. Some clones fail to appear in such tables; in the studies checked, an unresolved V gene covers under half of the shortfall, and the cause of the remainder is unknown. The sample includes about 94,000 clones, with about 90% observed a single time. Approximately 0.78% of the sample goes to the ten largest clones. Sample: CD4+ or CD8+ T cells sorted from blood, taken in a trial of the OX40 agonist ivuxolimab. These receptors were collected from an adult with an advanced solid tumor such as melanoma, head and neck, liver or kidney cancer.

The CDR3 loop reads CASSDSGQINTGELFF. The CDR3 coding sequence is TGTGCCAGCAGTGACTCGGGACAGATAAACACCGGGGAGCTGTTTTTT. The chain couples TRBV6-4 to TRBJ2-2; 7 positions agree with TRBD1. Per germline, CDR1 MRHNA and CDR2 SNTAGT. V lost 0 bases and J lost 2; bases outside the gene matches: 3. The CDR3 spans 16 residues.

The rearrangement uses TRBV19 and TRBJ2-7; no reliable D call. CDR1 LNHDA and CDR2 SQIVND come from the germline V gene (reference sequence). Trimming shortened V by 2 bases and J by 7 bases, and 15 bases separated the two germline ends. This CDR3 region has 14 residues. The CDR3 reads CASSISTQNSEQYF. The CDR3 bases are TGTGCCAGTAGTATATCGACCCAAAACTCTGAGCAGTACTTC. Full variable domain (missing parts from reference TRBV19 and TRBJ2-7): DGGITQSPKYLFRKEGQNVTLSCEQNLNHDAMYWYRQDPGQGLRLIYYSQIVNDFQKGDIAEGYSVSREKKESFPLTVTSAQKNPTAFYLCASSISTQNSEQYFGPGTRLTVT.

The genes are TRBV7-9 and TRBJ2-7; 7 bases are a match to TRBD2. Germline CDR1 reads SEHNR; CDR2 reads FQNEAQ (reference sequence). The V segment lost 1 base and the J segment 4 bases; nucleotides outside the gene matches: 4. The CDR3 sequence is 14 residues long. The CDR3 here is CASSLEASGYEQYF. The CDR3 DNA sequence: TGTGCCAGCAGCTTAGAGGCTAGCGGATACGAGCAGTACTTC. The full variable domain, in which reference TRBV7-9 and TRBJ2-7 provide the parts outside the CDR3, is DTGVSQNPRHKITKRGQNVTFRCDPISEHNRLYWYRQTLGQGPEFLTYFQNEAQLEKSRLLSDRFSAERPKGSFSTLEIQRTEQGDSAMYLCASSLEASGYEQYFGPGTRLTVT.

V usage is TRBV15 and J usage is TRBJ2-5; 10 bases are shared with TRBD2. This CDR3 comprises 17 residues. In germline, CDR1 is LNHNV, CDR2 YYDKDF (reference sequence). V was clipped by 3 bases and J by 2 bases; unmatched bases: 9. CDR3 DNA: TGTGCCACCAGCAGGGGTGCGGGAGCGGGAGGGCAAGAGACCCAGTACTTC. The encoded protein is CATSRGAGAGGQETQYF.

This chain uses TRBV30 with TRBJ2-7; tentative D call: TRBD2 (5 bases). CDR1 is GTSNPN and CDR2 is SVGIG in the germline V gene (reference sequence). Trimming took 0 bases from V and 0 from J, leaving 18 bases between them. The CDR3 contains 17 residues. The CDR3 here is CAWSVASRRGYSYEQYF. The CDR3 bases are TGTGCCTGGAGTGTAGCTAGCCGCCGTGGGTACTCCTACGAGCAGTACTTC.

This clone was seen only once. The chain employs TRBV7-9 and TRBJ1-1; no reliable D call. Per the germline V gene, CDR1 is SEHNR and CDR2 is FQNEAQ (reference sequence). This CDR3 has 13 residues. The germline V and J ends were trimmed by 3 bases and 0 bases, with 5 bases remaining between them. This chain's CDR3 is CASSFELNTEAFF. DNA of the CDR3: TGTGCCAGCAGCTTCGAGTTGAACACTGAAGCTTTCTTT.

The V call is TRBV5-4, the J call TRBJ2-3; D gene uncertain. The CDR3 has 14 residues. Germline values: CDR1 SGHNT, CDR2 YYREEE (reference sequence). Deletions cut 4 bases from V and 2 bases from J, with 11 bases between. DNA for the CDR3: TGTGCCAGCAGCCCCCGGCCTCACACAGATACGCAGTATTTT. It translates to CASSPRPHTDTQYF.

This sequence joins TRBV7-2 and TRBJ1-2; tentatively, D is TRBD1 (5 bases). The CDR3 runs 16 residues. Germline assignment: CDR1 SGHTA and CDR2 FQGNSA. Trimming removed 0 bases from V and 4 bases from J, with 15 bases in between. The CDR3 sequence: CASSLAVQAAGYGYTF. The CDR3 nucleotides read TGTGCCAGCAGCTTAGCGGTACAGGCAGCGGGCTATGGCTACACCTTC.

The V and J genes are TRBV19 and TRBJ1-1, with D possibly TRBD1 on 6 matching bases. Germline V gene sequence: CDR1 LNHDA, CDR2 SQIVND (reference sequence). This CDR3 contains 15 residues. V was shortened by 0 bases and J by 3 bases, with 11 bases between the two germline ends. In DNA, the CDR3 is TGTGCCAGTAGTATAGATGGGGGCAGAGACACTGAAGCTTTCTTT. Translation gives CASSIDGGRDTEAFF.

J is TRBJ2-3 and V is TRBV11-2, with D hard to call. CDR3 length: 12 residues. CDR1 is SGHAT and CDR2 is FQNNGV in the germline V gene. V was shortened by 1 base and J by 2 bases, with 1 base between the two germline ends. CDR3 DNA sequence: TGTGCCAGCAGCTTAGCCACAGATACGCAGTATTTT. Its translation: CASSLATDTQYF.

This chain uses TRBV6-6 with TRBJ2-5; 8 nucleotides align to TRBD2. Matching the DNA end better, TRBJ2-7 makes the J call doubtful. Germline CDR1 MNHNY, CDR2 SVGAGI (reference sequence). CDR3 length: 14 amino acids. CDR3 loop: CATQRDSGAYEQYF. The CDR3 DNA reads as TGTGCCACCCAGCGGGATAGCGGGGCCTACGAGCAGTACTTC.

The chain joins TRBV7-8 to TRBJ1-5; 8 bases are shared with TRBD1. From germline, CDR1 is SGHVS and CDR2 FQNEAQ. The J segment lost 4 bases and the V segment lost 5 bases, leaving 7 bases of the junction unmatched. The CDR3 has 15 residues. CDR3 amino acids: CASSLNRGGNQPQHF. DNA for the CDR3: TGTGCCAGCAGCCTTAACAGGGGGGGAAATCAGCCCCAGCATTTT. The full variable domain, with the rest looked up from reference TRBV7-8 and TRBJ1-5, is GAGVSQSPRYKVAKRGQDVALRCDPISGHVSLFWYQQALGQGPEFLTYFQNEAQLDKSGLPSDRFFAERPEGSVSTLKIQRTQQEDSAVYLCASSLNRGGNQPQHFGDGTRLSIL.

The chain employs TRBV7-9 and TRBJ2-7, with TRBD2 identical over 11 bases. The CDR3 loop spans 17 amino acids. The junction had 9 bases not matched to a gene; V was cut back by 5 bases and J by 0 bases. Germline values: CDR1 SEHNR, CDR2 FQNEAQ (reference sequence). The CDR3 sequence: CASSLNFGTSGSYEQYF. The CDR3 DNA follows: TGTGCCAGCAGCCTAAACTTTGGGACTAGCGGCTCCTACGAGCAGTACTTC.

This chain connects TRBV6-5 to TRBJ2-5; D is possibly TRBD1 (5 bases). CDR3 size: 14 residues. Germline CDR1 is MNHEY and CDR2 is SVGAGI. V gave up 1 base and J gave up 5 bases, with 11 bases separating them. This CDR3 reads CASSYLAGWETQYF. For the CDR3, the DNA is TGTGCCAGCAGTTACTTGGCAGGGTGGGAGACCCAGTACTTC.

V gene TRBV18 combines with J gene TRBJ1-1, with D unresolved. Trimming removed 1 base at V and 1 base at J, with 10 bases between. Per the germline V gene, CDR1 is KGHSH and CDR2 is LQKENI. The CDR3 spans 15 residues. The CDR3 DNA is TGTGCCAGCTCACCACTTAGAACAGAGAACACTGAAGCTTTCTTT. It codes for CASSPLRTENTEAFF.

The CDR3, as DNA: TGCAGCGTCGCCGGGAGTCGGGGGACAATGGACGAGCAGTACTTC. It specifies CSVAGSRGTMDEQYF. The gene calls are TRBV29-1 and TRBJ2-7, with D possibly called TRBD1 or TRBD2 (6 bases each). Germline V gives CDR1 SQVTM, CDR2 ANQGSEA. CDR3 length: 15 residues. The ends were cut back, 6 bases at V and 5 bases at J, with 23 bases in the middle.

The DNA of the CDR3 is TGTGCCAGCAGTGGCCCCACACAGGGGACTAATGAAAAACTGTTTTTT. Amino acids: CASSGPTQGTNEKLFF. The chain joins TRBV28 to TRBJ1-4, with 7 bases fitting TRBD1. Germline V gene lookup returns CDR1 MDHEN and CDR2 SYDVKM. CDR3 length: 16 residues. Trimming cost V 5 bases and J 2 bases; bases outside gene matches: 8. Looking up the rest from reference TRBV28 and TRBJ1-4 gives the full variable domain: DVKVTQSSRYLVKRTGEKVFLECVQDMDHENMFWYRQDPGLGLRLIYFSYDVKMKEKGDIPEGYSVSREKKERFSLILESASTNQTSMYLCASSGPTQGTNEKLFFGSGTQLSVL.

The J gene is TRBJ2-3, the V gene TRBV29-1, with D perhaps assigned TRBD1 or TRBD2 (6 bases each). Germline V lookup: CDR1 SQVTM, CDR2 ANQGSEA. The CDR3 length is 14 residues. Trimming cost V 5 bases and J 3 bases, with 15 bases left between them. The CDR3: CSVRRGVGTDTQYF. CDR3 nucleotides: TGCAGCGTTCGGAGGGGGGTGGGTACAGATACGCAGTATTTT.